This is a list of T cell receptor beta chains from one sample in a study of cytomegalovirus exposure and HLA in healthy donors. The data were produced by immunoSEQ multiplex PCR, yet TCRdb's version contains in-frame clones alone and is incomplete. This sample's table reports around 130,000 clones. Specimen: PBMCs. The receptors were gathered from a woman in her thirties or forties in good health and CMV-seronegative. Both conserved end residues are part of each CDR3. Each record gives: J gene, V gene, D gene, CDR3 protein, CDR3 DNA. The D gene is left open where the match is weak.

j_gene: TRBJ2-4; v_gene: TRBV28; d_gene: .; CDR3aa: CASSPSDTKNIQYF; CDR3nt: TGTGCCAGCAGCCCCAGTGATACCAAAAACATTCAGTACTTC
j_gene: TRBJ1-2; v_gene: TRBV28; d_gene: .; CDR3aa: CASRLAGEGYTF; CDR3nt: TGTGCCAGCAGGCTGGCAGGGGAGGGCTACACCTTC
j_gene: TRBJ1-2; v_gene: TRBV7-9; d_gene: TRBD1; CDR3aa: CASSLGAGRGVSSYTF; CDR3nt: TGTGCCAGCAGCTTAGGGGCGGGCAGGGGGGTTTCAAGCTACACCTTC
j_gene: TRBJ2-6; v_gene: TRBV7-8; d_gene: .; CDR3aa: CASSLSGSSGANVLTF; CDR3nt: TGTGCCAGCAGCTTGTCGGGGAGCTCTGGGGCCAACGTCCTGACTTTC
j_gene: TRBJ1-2; v_gene: TRBV5-1; d_gene: TRBD1; CDR3aa: CASSLPGQAGLTF; CDR3nt: TGCGCCAGCAGCTTGCCTGGACAGGCAGGGCTAACCTTC
j_gene: TRBJ2-7; v_gene: TRBV9; d_gene: TRBD1; CDR3aa: CASSLGQPDEQYF; CDR3nt: TGTGCCAGCAGCCTGGGACAGCCCGACGAGCAGTACTTC
j_gene: TRBJ2-3; v_gene: TRBV7-2; d_gene: .; CDR3aa: CASSLGQATDTQYF; CDR3nt: TGTGCCAGCAGCTTAGGACAGGCCACAGATACGCAGTATTTT
j_gene: TRBJ1-2; v_gene: TRBV28; d_gene: TRBD1; CDR3aa: CASSFTAGGYGYTF; CDR3nt: TGTGCCAGCAGTTTCACGGCAGGGGGCTATGGCTACACCTTC
j_gene: TRBJ1-5; v_gene: TRBV2; d_gene: .; CDR3aa: CASQGVAGHQPQHF; CDR3nt: TGTGCCAGTCAAGGGGTGGCCGGGCATCAGCCCCAGCATTTT
j_gene: TRBJ1-4; v_gene: TRBV28; d_gene: TRBD1; CDR3aa: CASSRPGQGNEKLFF; CDR3nt: TGTGCCAGCAGTCGCCCGGGACAGGGTAATGAAAAACTGTTTTTT
j_gene: TRBJ2-5; v_gene: TRBV19; d_gene: TRBD1; CDR3aa: CASSRWTGWETQYF; CDR3nt: TGTGCCAGTAGCCGATGGACAGGGTGGGAGACCCAGTACTTC
j_gene: TRBJ2-2; v_gene: TRBV5-6; d_gene: TRBD2; CDR3aa: CASSPLGGSNTGELFF; CDR3nt: TGTGCCAGCAGCCCTCTGGGAGGGTCCAACACCGGGGAGCTGTTTTTT
j_gene: TRBJ1-2; v_gene: TRBV6-5; d_gene: TRBD1; CDR3aa: CASSYNRQGEGYTF; CDR3nt: TGTGCCAGCAGTTACAATCGCCAGGGGGAGGGCTACACCTTC
j_gene: TRBJ2-3; v_gene: TRBV2; d_gene: .; CDR3aa: CASTLGLLKQYF; CDR3nt: TGTGCCAGCACCTTAGGACTTTTAAAGCAGTATTTT
j_gene: TRBJ2-1; v_gene: TRBV6-4; d_gene: TRBD2; CDR3aa: CASSELAGGHYEQFF; CDR3nt: TGTGCCAGCAGTGAACTAGCGGGGGGGCACTATGAGCAGTTCTTC
j_gene: TRBJ2-1; v_gene: TRBV11-3; d_gene: TRBD2; CDR3aa: CASSGGDEQFF; CDR3nt: TGTGCCAGCTCTGGGGGGGATGAGCAGTTCTTC
j_gene: TRBJ2-3; v_gene: TRBV14; d_gene: .; CDR3aa: CASSQDLEAHPIYTQYF; CDR3nt: TGTGCCAGCAGCCAAGATTTGGAGGCGCACCCTATATATACGCAGTATTTT
j_gene: TRBJ2-2; v_gene: TRBV5-1; d_gene: .; CDR3aa: CASSAKGQGGELFF; CDR3nt: TGCGCCAGCAGCGCAAAGGGGCAGGGCGGGGAGCTGTTTTTT
j_gene: TRBJ1-2; v_gene: TRBV5-4; d_gene: TRBD1; CDR3aa: CASSSRDRVRGYTF; CDR3nt: TGTGCCAGCAGCTCCCGAGACAGGGTCCGCGGCTACACCTTC
j_gene: TRBJ1-2; v_gene: TRBV4-3; d_gene: .; CDR3aa: CASSQQEDSGYTF; CDR3nt: TGCGCCAGCAGCCAACAGGAGGACAGTGGCTACACCTTC
j_gene: TRBJ1-1; v_gene: TRBV9; d_gene: .; CDR3aa: CASSPGGMNTEAFF; CDR3nt: TGTGCCAGCAGCCCCGGAGGGATGAACACTGAAGCTTTCTTT
j_gene: TRBJ2-2; v_gene: TRBV29-1; d_gene: TRBD1; CDR3aa: CSVVLQGVNTGELFF; CDR3nt: TGCAGCGTTGTACTGCAGGGGGTCAACACCGGGGAGCTGTTTTTT
j_gene: TRBJ1-1; v_gene: TRBV2; d_gene: TRBD1; CDR3aa: CASRGQPNTEAFF; CDR3nt: TGTGCCAGCAGGGGACAGCCTAACACTGAAGCTTTCTTT
j_gene: TRBJ2-7; v_gene: TRBV19; d_gene: TRBD1; CDR3aa: CASSIGVGTESYEQYF; CDR3nt: TGTGCCAGTAGTATTGGGGTAGGGACAGAGTCCTACGAGCAGTACTTC
j_gene: TRBJ1-3; v_gene: TRBV2; d_gene: TRBD1; CDR3aa: CASRSQGAAGNTIYF; CDR3nt: TGTGCCAGCAGGTCACAGGGGGCGGCTGGAAACACCATATATTTT
j_gene: TRBJ2-1; v_gene: TRBV9; d_gene: TRBD2; CDR3aa: CASSFQAGGYNEQFF; CDR3nt: TGTGCCAGCAGCTTCCAAGCGGGGGGTTACAATGAGCAGTTCTTC
j_gene: TRBJ2-1; v_gene: TRBV7-2; d_gene: TRBD1; CDR3aa: CASSLSGQGGNEQFF; CDR3nt: TGTGCCAGCAGCTTAAGCGGACAGGGGGGCAATGAGCAGTTCTTC
j_gene: TRBJ1-6; v_gene: TRBV25-1; d_gene: TRBD1; CDR3aa: CASSDLYRTGGNSPLHF; CDR3nt: TGTGCCAGCAGTGATCTCTACAGGACAGGGGGAAATTCACCCCTCCACTTT
j_gene: TRBJ1-1; v_gene: TRBV9; d_gene: .; CDR3aa: CASSVAPLVDTEAFF; CDR3nt: TGTGCCAGCAGCGTAGCGCCACTGGTGGACACTGAAGCTTTCTTT
j_gene: TRBJ1-1; v_gene: TRBV7-2; d_gene: .; CDR3aa: CASSLAGLNTEAFF; CDR3nt: TGTGCCAGCAGCTTAGCGGGCCTGAACACTGAAGCTTTCTTT
j_gene: TRBJ1-2; v_gene: TRBV4-3; d_gene: .; CDR3aa: CASSQLRQAGAYGYTF; CDR3nt: TGCGCCAGCAGCCAACTTAGGCAGGCGGGGGCCTATGGCTACACCTTC
j_gene: TRBJ1-2; v_gene: TRBV5-4; d_gene: .; CDR3aa: CASSLDQGYGYTF; CDR3nt: TGTGCCAGCAGCTTGGACCAGGGCTATGGCTACACCTTC
j_gene: TRBJ2-5; v_gene: TRBV6-5; d_gene: TRBD1; CDR3aa: CASTRGQGRETQYF; CDR3nt: TGTGCCAGCACCCGTGGACAGGGCCGGGAGACCCAGTACTTC
j_gene: TRBJ2-7; v_gene: TRBV18; d_gene: .; CDR3aa: CASSRSQFYEQYF; CDR3nt: TGTGCCAGCTCACGGTCCCAGTTCTACGAGCAGTACTTC
j_gene: TRBJ1-6; v_gene: TRBV28; d_gene: TRBD1; CDR3aa: CASAVDRINSPLHF; CDR3nt: TGTGCCAGCGCGGTGGACAGGATCAATTCACCCCTCCACTTT
j_gene: TRBJ1-2; v_gene: TRBV25-1; d_gene: TRBD1; CDR3aa: CASSESIIRGRKGYTF; CDR3nt: TGTGCCAGCAGTGAATCTATCATCAGGGGGCGGAAAGGCTACACCTTC
j_gene: TRBJ1-1; v_gene: TRBV6-5; d_gene: .; CDR3aa: CASSESAGNTEAFF; CDR3nt: TGTGCCAGCAGTGAATCAGCGGGGAACACTGAAGCTTTCTTT
j_gene: TRBJ2-5; v_gene: TRBV5-1; d_gene: TRBD1; CDR3aa: CASSLVGTGDQTQYF; CDR3nt: TGCGCCAGCAGCTTGGTAGGGACAGGGGATCAGACCCAGTACTTC
j_gene: TRBJ1-2; v_gene: TRBV7-2; d_gene: .; CDR3aa: CASSLAAPGAEYGYTF; CDR3nt: TGTGCCAGCAGCTTAGCGGCTCCAGGGGCAGAGTATGGCTACACCTTC
j_gene: TRBJ1-1; v_gene: TRBV12-5; d_gene: .; CDR3aa: CASGAGDMNTEAFF; CDR3nt: TGTGCTAGTGGGGCAGGGGACATGAACACTGAAGCTTTCTTT
j_gene: TRBJ2-3; v_gene: TRBV7-7; d_gene: .; CDR3aa: CASSLGGGRTDTQYF; CDR3nt: TGTGCTAGCAGCTTAGGGGGGGGGAGGACAGATACGCAGTATTTT